The 3 T cell receptor beta chains below were found in one sample sequenced in a study of blood T cells in healthy people across ages. PCR was performed a second time for about 7 to 11 cycles using a sample-barcoded 5' primer and a J-beta primer mix. TCRdb itself ran the 5' RACE reads through MiXCR, one entry per CDR3 protein. The sample comprises 1.5 million to 2 million distinct CDR3 sequences, about 28% of which are singletons, and 6.5% to 8.5% rests with the top ten. The source material was blood. These TCRs come from a woman in her 30s in good health.

This clonotype came up many times. The chain combines TRBV4-1 with TRBJ2-1; possible D gene TRBD2, 7 bases. The CDR3 extends over 15 amino acids. CDR1 is MGHRA, CDR2 YSYEKL, per germline. Trimming removed 5 bases from V and 8 bases from J, with 19 bases in between. CDR3 loop: CASSNPPGGAYEQFF. The CDR3, as DNA: TGCGCCAGCAGCAACCCTCCTGGGGGGGCTTATGAGCAGTTCTTC.

V is TRBV18 and J is TRBJ2-1, with D tentatively TRBD2 (5 bases). The J call may be incorrect, as the DNA end agrees better with TRBJ2-7. The CDR3 length is 13 residues. Looked up from germline, CDR1 is KGHSH and CDR2 is LQKENI. CDR3 in amino acids: CASSPVVAGEQYF. As DNA, the CDR3 is TGTGCCAGCTCACCAGTGGTTGCGGGCGAGCAGTACTTC.

This clonotype was seen a few times. The V gene is TRBV25-1, the J gene TRBJ2-1; no firm D call. CDR3 length: 12 amino acids. V lost 4 bases to trimming and J lost 7 bases, with 8 bases between them. Germline V gene data show CDR1 as MGHDK and CDR2 as SYGVNS. The chain's CDR3 is CASSAGANEQFF. The CDR3 nucleotides read TGTGCCAGCAGTGCAGGAGCGAATGAGCAGTTCTTC.